This entry features one T cell receptor (beta chain) sequence. Its antigen has not been determined. Base qualities are not recorded, but no much larger clone differs from it by a single base. The library was made by the immunoSEQ multiplex PCR assay. For the multiplex PCR, a mixture combining 60 forward primers for TCR Vbeta segments and 13 reverse primers for TCR Jbeta segments was used. Amplification of the CDR3 region of rearranged TCR beta genes was performed with a multiplex PCR assay on genomic DNA. On the Illumina HiSeq System, the amplified TCR beta libraries were sequenced as 87-base-pair reads. The published analysis was carried out like this. Across the roughly 670 repertoires, a later analysis counted roughly 84 million unique TCR beta chains, around 11 million of which were shared by at least two donors. Raw reads were error-corrected and collapsed into unique sequences with a nearest-neighbor algorithm that merged closely related sequences to remove PCR and sequencing errors. V, D and J gene segments were assigned by aligning CDR3 sequences to IMGT reference sequences. Each retained sequence needed at least a six-nucleotide match to both a V gene segment and a J gene segment. Rearrangements were classified as productive when the CDR3 lacked stop codons and remained in frame with V and J, and all other rearrangements were classified as non-productive. CDR3 was defined according to IMGT convention as the region running from the second conserved V-encoded cysteine to the conserved J-encoded phenylalanine. Sequences without an unambiguous match to a single V gene segment were excluded from the earlier analysis of 587 of the donors. In an earlier analysis of several hundred of the donors, a V segment was called functional when productive rearrangements were above 56.7%, and segregating when the standard deviation between donors exceeded 5%. A statistical classification framework was developed to diagnose cytomegalovirus status using the catalog of TCR beta chain sequences. A later analysis assigned V and J genes by comparing TCR nucleotide sequences with IMGT/GENE-DB human TR gene sequences. A later analysis assigned CDR3 sequences and most-parsimonious VDJ recombination scenarios with the TCRdist pipeline. In a later analysis, each TCR beta chain was defined by its CDR3 amino acid sequence together with its V-gene family, and reads lacking a unique V-gene family were excluded. A later analysis removed roughly 590 highly shared, low-generation-probability nucleotide sequences to deal with suspected cross-contamination and a sequencing artifact. In a later analysis, a clonal expansion index for each public chain was calculated from normalized within-repertoire ranks of inferred template counts. In a later analysis, generation probabilities were computed with a VDJ recombination model fitted to out-of-frame rearrangements, and the resulting probabilities were checked against IGoR. In a later analysis, hypergeometric tests were used to score TCR-TCR, TCR-HLA and TCR-CMV co-occurrence, with a repertoire-size bias correction applied to TCR pairs. False discovery rates were estimated in a later analysis by permuting HLA or CMV assignments 20 times. In a later analysis, co-occurring TCRs were grouped using DBSCAN, with TCRdist sequence similarity added in when clustering inside HLA-allele-positive subsets. For co-occurrence clustering, repertoires with fewer than 30,000 or more than 120,000 public chains were excluded, along with five repertoires with anomalous nucleotide sharing. What TCRdb holds here is the immuneACCESS table cut down to in-frame rearrangements. Part of the clones is not present; checked against another copy, under half of the missing clones reflect an unresolved V gene, and the others are unexplained. V and J calls and clone size are those listed in that table; D and trimming were worked out from the DNA. This sample lists around 150,000 clones; roughly 90% were detected once. The ten most abundant clones make up approximately 2% of the sample.

The cohort consisted of more than 650 healthy bone marrow donors. At the time of sampling, all cohort members were nominally healthy, though unrecorded immune exposures were likely present. The donor was CMV seronegative and belonged to the group of approximately 320 seronegative cohort members. A peripheral blood sample was collected from each donor, and TCR beta sequencing was performed on peripheral blood mononuclear cells. Genomic DNA extraction from the blood cell samples was performed with the Qiagen DNeasy Blood Extraction Kit. The data originate from a study of cytomegalovirus exposure and HLA in healthy donors (dated by TCRdb to the late 2010s). Some background on the complete study: In an earlier analysis of some 610 of the donors, 250 to 350 Gb of sequence data and just under 120 million unique TCR beta sequences from about 190 million T cells were reported. An early release covering 500 to 750 HLA-typed donors comprised roughly 300 gigabases of sequencing data and 65 million to 100 million unique TCR sequences. The genetic ancestry cluster associated with self-reported Caucasian donors included around 76% of the approximately 430 genotyped donors. The study aimed to test whether cataloging public T cell receptors could reveal signatures of past pathogen exposure. Using immunosequencing, the study profiled T cell repertoires from 500 to 800 subjects and related those repertoires to cytomegalovirus serostatus. A separate validation cohort of roughly 130 different subjects was used in addition to the roughly 720-subject first cohort. The study combined high-throughput TCR immunosequencing, statistical association of individual TCRs with disease status, and machine learning to predict cytomegalovirus infection status. A later analysis re-analyzed previously published TCR beta repertoires from several hundred donors and added high-resolution HLA genotyping to study TCR occurrence patterns. Rather than drawing on any new phenotypic data, the later analysis identified candidate immune exposures from TCR beta sequences and the way those sequences occurred across donors. An earlier analysis of 587 of the donors applied high-throughput TCR beta sequencing to assess whether each TCR beta V gene segment acted as functional or pseudogenic. Donor age, sex, ethnicity and CMV serostatus were collected together with the repertoire data. Genome-wide SNP genotypes for about 65% of the 666 donors were used in a later genetic analysis, which treated that subset as a discovery cohort. Every discovery cohort repertoire had been produced on one sequencing platform. HLA typing covered class I and class II loci at four-digit resolution. Typing coverage differed by locus: A, B, C, DRB1 and DQB1 were typed in roughly 620-640 donors, DQA1 in 522, DPA1 in 600 to 610, and DPB1 in about 450. Several DR-DQ haplotypes were treated as single units for association and clustering because of strong linkage in the cohort. Across around 400 genotyped donors of the cohort, an average of 235,054 unique TCR beta nucleotide sequences per donor were sequenced, and approximately 17% of those sequences were non-productive.

Broad study findings and their caveats: Linkage disequilibrium might explain the correlated functional status among segregating V segments, but an unknown experimental factor could not be ruled out. In a later analysis, HLA-associated TCR beta chains were found to be more clonally expanded and to have lower generation probabilities than equally common non-associated chains. Because counts were too low, around 17 rarely observed V segments, including chromosome 9 orphons, were left out of the earlier analysis of about 620 of the donors. It was suggested by the authors that the approach could potentially be generalized to other disease states and immunological phenotypes. In an earlier analysis of 587 of the donors, most TCR beta V segments appeared in productive rearrangements about 87% or about 30% of the time, broadly matching IMGT annotations. Across donors, most TCR sequences were observed very rarely, whereas some public TCRs were present in many individuals. The classifier was reported to diagnose cytomegalovirus status with high specificity and sensitivity in both the original cohort and the validation cohort. Several of the top co-occurrence clusters appeared to be linked to parvovirus B19, influenza, CMV and Epstein-Barr virus, according to a later analysis. Because HLA typing was unavailable for some donors at each locus, only the typed subset was used in association tests. A total of fewer than 200 TCR beta chains were listed by the study as associated with cytomegalovirus. Roughly uniform sequencing depth across donors was assumed in presence/absence analyses, although this assumption may not hold. Only TCR beta chains were sequenced in this cohort, and the absence of alpha or paired-chain data limited detectable features. According to a later analysis, TCR association rates differed among HLA loci, with DRB1 alleles showing the most associated TCRs and HLA-C alleles showing the fewest. A group of highly shared sequence variants was considered likely to be a technical artifact of the sequencing pipeline. In a later analysis, some 18,000 TCR beta sequences were associated with specific HLA alleles at a false discovery rate of 0.05. An association between a missense DCLRE1C variant and V-gene and J-gene trimming of TCR beta chains was found in a later genetic analysis and replicated in an independent cohort. Three of the identified cytomegalovirus-associated TCR beta chains were confirmed in vitro to be specific for cytomegalovirus antigens. According to a later analysis, most CMV-associated TCR beta chains appeared to be HLA-restricted, and the HLA associations seemed to be driven largely by CMV exposure. CMV serostatus was the only immune exposure information available for the cohort. A further reported finding was that TCR beta sequences accurately predicted the HLA-A and HLA-B alleles for most subjects in the first cohort. In a later genetic analysis, fewer N-insertions in productive TCRs were reported among donors in an Asian-associated ancestry cluster than the roughly 640-donor mean. When HLA alleles, especially DR and DQ, strongly co-occurred, TCR associations were difficult to assign to individual alleles.

Sequencing was carried out using PBMCs. The clonotype was recovered from a woman aged 18-29 years in good health and CMV-seronegative.

This receptor carries the CDR3 CAWSDGDFYNEQFF. The DNA reads as follows: TGTGCCTGGAGTGACGGGGACTTCTACAATGAGCAGTTCTTC. The V gene is TRBV30 and the J gene is TRBJ2-1; TRBD2 might be the D gene, on 6 matching bases. CDR1 and CDR2, looked up from the germline V gene (reference sequence), are GTSNPN and SVGIG. Counted from cysteine to phenylalanine, this CDR3 has 14 amino acids. Here the CDR3 DNA is all that survives: 42 bases in frame from base 1. Between the V and J ends, shortened by 1 base and 3 bases respectively, the junction contains 10 bases.